This is a list of T cell receptor beta chains from one sample in a study of blood T cell repertoires in COVID-19. The repertoire was sequenced with immunoSEQ multiplex PCR; TCRdb's copy has only in-frame clones and lacks some. The sample records about 180,000 clones, under 85% being singletons. Sequences were obtained from peripheral blood. These receptor sequences come from a human donor in a cohort sampled during active COVID-19. Both conserved end residues are part of each CDR3. A D gene is named only where the DNA matches it firmly. For some rows the clone size is stated as once, few or many, or as a class when expanded; others skip it.

NA,NA,TRBJ2-7,TRBV6-5,CAIRWGREIDEQYF,TGTGCCATCCGGTGGGGCAGGGAAATCGACGAGCAGTACTTC
NA,NA,TRBJ1-2,TRBV6-5,CASHLAEQVNYGYTF,TGTGCCAGCCACCTGGCGGAGCAAGTTAACTATGGCTACACCTTC
NA,TRBD1,TRBJ1-1,TRBV5-1,CASSPRGVDTEAFF,TGCGCCAGCAGCCCCAGGGGGGTGGACACTGAAGCTTTCTTT
NA,TRBD1,TRBJ1-2,TRBV7-9,CAGFTGQDHGYTF,TGTGCCGGCTTCACGGGACAGGACCATGGCTACACCTTC
once,NA,TRBJ1-4,TRBV18,CASSPGGSVNEKLFF,TGTGCCAGCTCTCCGGGCGGGTCAGTTAATGAAAAACTGTTTTTT
NA,TRBD1,TRBJ2-5,TRBV4-2,CASSQVSREGADETQYF,TGTGCCAGCAGCCAAGTCTCAAGAGAGGGGGCGGATGAGACCCAGTACTTC
NA,NA,TRBJ1-5,TRBV21-1,CASSKAGRGLWSNQPQHF,TGTGCCAGCAGCAAAGCTGGCAGGGGGCTTTGGAGCAATCAGCCCCAGCATTTT
NA,TRBD1,TRBJ2-7,TRBV5-1,CASSLHRGSSYEQYF,TGCGCCAGCAGCTTGCACAGGGGGAGCTCCTACGAGCAGTACTTC
NA,NA,TRBJ1-1,TRBV6-5,CASSNTGHTEAFF,TGTGCCAGCAGTAATACAGGACACACTGAAGCTTTCTTT
NA,TRBD1,TRBJ1-2,TRBV5-4,CASSLTGQGRNYGYTF,TGTGCCAGCAGCTTGACTGGACAGGGACGGAACTATGGCTACACCTTC
NA,TRBD1,TRBJ2-7,TRBV3-1/TRBV3-2,CASSQDPGQGYEQYF,TGTGCCAGCAGCCAAGACCCGGGACAGGGCTACGAGCAGTACTTC
once,TRBD1,TRBJ1-1,TRBV4-1,CASSGTGVGVPEAFF,TGCGCCAGCAGCGGGACAGGGGTCGGAGTGCCTGAAGCTTTCTTT
NA,TRBD1,TRBJ2-7,TRBV5-1,CASSPDRVASYEQYF,TGCGCCAGCAGCCCGGACAGGGTAGCATCCTACGAGCAGTACTTC
NA,NA,TRBJ1-1,TRBV27,CASSPQGGNTEAFF,TGTGCCAGCAGCCCACAGGGTGGAAACACTGAAGCTTTCTTT
NA,TRBD1,TRBJ2-5,TRBV7-2,CASSLVQGAWETQYF,TGTGCCAGCAGCTTAGTCCAGGGGGCTTGGGAGACCCAGTACTTC
NA,TRBD1,TRBJ1-4,TRBV6-5,CASSNRGQGEKLFF,TGTGCCAGCAGTAACAGGGGGCAGGGTGAAAAACTGTTTTTT
NA,NA,TRBJ2-1,TRBV19,CASSIADQRDEQFF,TGTGCCAGTAGTATCGCGGACCAGAGGGATGAGCAGTTCTTC
few,TRBD1,TRBJ1-2,TRBV6-6,CASRNRGRGYTF,TGTGCCAGCAGGAACAGGGGGCGCGGCTACACCTTC
NA,TRBD2,TRBJ2-3,TRBV4-2,CASSQEASGGSTDTQYF,TGTGCCAGCAGCCAAGAGGCTAGCGGGGGGAGCACAGATACGCAGTATTTT
NA,TRBD1,TRBJ1-2,TRBV29-1,CSVEDATGGANYGYTF,TGCAGCGTTGAAGATGCCACAGGGGGAGCTAACTATGGCTACACCTTC
NA,NA,TRBJ2-7,TRBV3-1/TRBV3-2,CASSRPEAYEQYF,TGTGCCAGCAGCAGACCGGAGGCCTACGAGCAGTACTTC
NA,NA,TRBJ2-7,TRBV3-1/TRBV3-2,CASSLLAGDSYEQYF,TGTGCCAGCAGCCTCCTAGCAGGGGACTCCTACGAGCAGTACTTC
once,TRBD1,TRBJ2-3,TRBV28,CASSLQWAGGRTDTQYF,TGTGCCAGCAGTTTACAGTGGGCAGGGGGAAGAACAGATACGCAGTATTTT
once,TRBD1,TRBJ1-1,TRBV25-1,CASSPDRGYTEAFF,TGTGCCAGCAGCCCAGACAGGGGGTATACTGAAGCTTTCTTT
NA,NA,TRBJ1-5,TRBV18,CASSPNAGLQPQHF,TGTGCCAGCTCACCGAACGCAGGGTTACAGCCCCAGCATTTT
NA,NA,TRBJ2-3,TRBV5-1,CASGGGGDHTDTQYF,TGCGCCAGCGGGGGAGGCGGGGACCACACAGATACGCAGTATTTT
once,TRBD2,TRBJ2-5,TRBV5-8,CASSQGGAGTETQYF,TGTGCCAGCAGCCAGGGAGGGGCTGGGACGGAGACCCAGTACTTC
NA,NA,TRBJ2-7,TRBV5-4,CASSFGPGSYEQYF,TGTGCCAGCAGCTTCGGCCCCGGGTCCTACGAGCAGTACTTC
many,NA,TRBJ1-4,TRBV7-6,CASSLEAGANEKLFF,TGTGCCAGCAGCTTAGAGGCGGGGGCAAATGAAAAACTGTTTTTT